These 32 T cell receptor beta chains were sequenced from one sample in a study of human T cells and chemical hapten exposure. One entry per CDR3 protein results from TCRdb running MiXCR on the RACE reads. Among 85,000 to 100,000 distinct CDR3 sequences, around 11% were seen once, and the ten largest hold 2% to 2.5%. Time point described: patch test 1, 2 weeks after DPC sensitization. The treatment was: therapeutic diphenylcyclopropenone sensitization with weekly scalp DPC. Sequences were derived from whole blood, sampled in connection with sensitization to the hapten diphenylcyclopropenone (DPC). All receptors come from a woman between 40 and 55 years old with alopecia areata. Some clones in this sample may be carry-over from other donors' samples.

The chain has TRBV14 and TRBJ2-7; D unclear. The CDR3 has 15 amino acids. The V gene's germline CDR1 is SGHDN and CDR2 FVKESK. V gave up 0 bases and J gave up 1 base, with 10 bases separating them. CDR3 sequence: CASSQEAHPSYEQYF. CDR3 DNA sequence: TGTGCCAGCAGCCAAGAGGCACACCCATCCTACGAGCAGTACTTC.

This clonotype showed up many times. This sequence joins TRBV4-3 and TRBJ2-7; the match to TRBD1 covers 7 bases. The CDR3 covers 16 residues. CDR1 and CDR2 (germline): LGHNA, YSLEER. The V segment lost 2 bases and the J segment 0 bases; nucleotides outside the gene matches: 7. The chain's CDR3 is CASSQQGQALSYEQYF. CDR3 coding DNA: TGCGCCAGCAGCCAACAAGGACAGGCCCTCTCCTACGAGCAGTACTTC.

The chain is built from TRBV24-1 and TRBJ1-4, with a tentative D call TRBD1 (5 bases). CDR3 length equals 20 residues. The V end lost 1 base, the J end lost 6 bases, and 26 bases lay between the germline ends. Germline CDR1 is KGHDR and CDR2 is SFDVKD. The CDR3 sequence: CATSDFLIFRDPQGDEKLFF. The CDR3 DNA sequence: TGTGCCACCAGTGATTTCTTGATTTTCCGGGACCCCCAAGGAGATGAAAAACTGTTTTTT.

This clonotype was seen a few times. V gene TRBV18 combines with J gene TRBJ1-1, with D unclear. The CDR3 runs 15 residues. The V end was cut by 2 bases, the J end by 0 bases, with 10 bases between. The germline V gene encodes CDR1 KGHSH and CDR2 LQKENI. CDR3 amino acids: CASSPRRDMNTEAFF. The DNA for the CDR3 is TGTGCCAGCTCACCAAGGAGGGATATGAACACTGAAGCTTTCTTT.

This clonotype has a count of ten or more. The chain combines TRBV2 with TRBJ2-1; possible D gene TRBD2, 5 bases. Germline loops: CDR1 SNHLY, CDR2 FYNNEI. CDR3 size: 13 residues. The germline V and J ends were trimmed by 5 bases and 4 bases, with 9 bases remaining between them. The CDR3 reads CASSIPGYNEQFF. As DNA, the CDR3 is TGTGCCAGCAGTATCCCGGGATACAATGAGCAGTTCTTC.

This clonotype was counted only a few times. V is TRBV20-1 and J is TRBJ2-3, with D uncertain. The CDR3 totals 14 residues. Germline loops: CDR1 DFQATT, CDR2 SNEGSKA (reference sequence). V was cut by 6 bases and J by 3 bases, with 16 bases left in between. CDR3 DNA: TGCAGTGCCACGAATAGGGTGGGGACAGATACGCAGTATTTT. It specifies CSATNRVGTDTQYF.

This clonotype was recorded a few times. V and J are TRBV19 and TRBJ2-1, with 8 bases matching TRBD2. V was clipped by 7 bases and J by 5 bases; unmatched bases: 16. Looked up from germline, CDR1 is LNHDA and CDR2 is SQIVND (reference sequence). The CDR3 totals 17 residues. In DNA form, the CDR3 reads TGTGCCAGTACCTTATTTGACAGCGGGAGTGGCCACAATGAGCAGTTCTTC. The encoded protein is CASTLFDSGSGHNEQFF.

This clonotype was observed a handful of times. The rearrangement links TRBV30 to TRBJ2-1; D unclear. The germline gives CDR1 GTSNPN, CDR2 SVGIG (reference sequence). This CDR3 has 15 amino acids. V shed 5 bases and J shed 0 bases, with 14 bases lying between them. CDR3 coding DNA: TGTGCCTGGGGGCCCTTGGCGGTCTCCTACAATGAGCAGTTCTTC. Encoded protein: CAWGPLAVSYNEQFF.

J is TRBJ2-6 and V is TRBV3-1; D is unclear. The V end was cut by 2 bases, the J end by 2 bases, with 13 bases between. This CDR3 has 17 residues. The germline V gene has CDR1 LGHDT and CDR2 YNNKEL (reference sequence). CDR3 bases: TGTGCCAGCAGCCAACTTTCTGCGCAGGCTGGGGCCAACGTCCTGACTTTC. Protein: CASSQLSAQAGANVLTF.

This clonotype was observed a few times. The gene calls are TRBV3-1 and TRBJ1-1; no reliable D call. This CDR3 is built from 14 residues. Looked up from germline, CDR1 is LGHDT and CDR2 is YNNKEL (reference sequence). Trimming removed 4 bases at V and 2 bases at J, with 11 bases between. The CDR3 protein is CASSPLSGNTEAFF. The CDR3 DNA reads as TGTGCCAGCAGCCCCTTATCCGGTAACACTGAAGCTTTCTTT.

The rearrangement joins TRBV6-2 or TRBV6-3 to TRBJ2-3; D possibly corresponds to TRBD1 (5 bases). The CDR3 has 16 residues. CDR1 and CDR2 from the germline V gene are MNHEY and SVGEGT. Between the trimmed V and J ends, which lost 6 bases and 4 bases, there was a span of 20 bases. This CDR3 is CASRPLWGGSADTQYF. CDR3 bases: TGTGCCAGCAGACCTCTCTGGGGCGGATCGGCAGATACGCAGTATTTT.

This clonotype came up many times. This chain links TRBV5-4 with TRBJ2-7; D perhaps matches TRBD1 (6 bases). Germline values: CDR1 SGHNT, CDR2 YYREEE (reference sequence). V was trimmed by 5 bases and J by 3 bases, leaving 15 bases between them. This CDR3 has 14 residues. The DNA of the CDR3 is TGTGCCAGCAGTGAACAGGGTATAAGCTACGAGCAGTACTTC. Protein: CASSEQGISYEQYF.

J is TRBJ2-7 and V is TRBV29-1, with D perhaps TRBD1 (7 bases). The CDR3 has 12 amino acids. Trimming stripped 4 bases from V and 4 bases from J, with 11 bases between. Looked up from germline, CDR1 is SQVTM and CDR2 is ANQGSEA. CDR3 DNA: TGCAGCGTTGTCGCAGGGGGGTACGAGCAGTACTTC. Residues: CSVVAGGYEQYF.

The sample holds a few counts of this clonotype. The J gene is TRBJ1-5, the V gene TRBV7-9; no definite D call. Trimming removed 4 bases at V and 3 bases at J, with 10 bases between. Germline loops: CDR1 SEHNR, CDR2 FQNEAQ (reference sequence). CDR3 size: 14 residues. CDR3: CASSSRRNNQPQHF. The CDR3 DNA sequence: TGTGCCAGCAGCTCCCGACGGAACAATCAGCCCCAGCATTTT.

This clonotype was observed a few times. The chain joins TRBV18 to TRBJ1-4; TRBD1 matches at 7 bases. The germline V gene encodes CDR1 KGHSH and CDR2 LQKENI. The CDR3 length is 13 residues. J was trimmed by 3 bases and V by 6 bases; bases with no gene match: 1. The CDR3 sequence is CASSRGANEKLFF. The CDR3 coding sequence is TGTGCCAGCTCCAGGGGGGCTAATGAAAAACTGTTTTTT.

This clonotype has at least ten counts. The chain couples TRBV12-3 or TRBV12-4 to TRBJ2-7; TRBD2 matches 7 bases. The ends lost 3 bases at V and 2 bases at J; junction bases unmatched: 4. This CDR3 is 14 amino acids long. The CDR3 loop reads CASSFGGGPYEQYF. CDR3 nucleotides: TGTGCCAGCAGTTTTGGGGGAGGGCCCTACGAGCAGTACTTC.

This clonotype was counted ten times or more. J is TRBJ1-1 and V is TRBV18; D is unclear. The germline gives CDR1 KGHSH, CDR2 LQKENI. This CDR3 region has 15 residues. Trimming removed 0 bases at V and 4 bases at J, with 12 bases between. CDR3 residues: CASSPPGWGGTEAFF. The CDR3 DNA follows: TGTGCCAGCTCACCACCGGGTTGGGGTGGCACTGAAGCTTTCTTT.

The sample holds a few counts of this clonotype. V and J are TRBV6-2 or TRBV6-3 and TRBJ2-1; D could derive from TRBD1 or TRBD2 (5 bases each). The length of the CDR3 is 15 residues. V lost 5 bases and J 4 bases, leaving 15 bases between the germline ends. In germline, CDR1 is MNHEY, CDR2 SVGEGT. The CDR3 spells CASSPLRGRYNEQFF. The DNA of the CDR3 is TGTGCCAGCAGTCCCTTGAGGGGCAGGTACAATGAGCAGTTCTTC.

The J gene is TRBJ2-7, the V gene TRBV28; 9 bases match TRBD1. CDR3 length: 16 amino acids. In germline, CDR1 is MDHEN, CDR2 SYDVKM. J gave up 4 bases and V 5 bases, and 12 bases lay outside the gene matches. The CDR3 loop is CASSPVPGTGSYEQYF. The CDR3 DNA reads TGTGCCAGCAGTCCGGTCCCCGGGACAGGGTCATACGAGCAGTACTTC.

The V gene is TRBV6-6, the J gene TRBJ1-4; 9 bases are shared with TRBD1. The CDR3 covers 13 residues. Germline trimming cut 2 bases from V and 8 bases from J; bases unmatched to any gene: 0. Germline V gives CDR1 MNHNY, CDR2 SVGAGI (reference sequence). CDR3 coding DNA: TGTGCCAGCAGTTACGGGACAGGGGAAAAACTGTTTTTT. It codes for CASSYGTGEKLFF.

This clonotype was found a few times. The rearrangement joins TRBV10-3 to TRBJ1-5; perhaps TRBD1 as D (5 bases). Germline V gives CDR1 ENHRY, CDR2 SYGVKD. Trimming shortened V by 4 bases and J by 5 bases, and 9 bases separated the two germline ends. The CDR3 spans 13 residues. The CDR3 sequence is CAISGGPYQPQHF. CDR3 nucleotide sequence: TGTGCCATCAGTGGGGGACCCTATCAGCCCCAGCATTTT.

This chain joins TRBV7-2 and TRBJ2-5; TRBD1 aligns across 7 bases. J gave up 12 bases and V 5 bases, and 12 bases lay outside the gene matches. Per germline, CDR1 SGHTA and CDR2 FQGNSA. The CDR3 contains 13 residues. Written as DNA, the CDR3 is TGTGCCAGCAGCCTGACAATCCGGGACAGCGAGTACTTC. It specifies CASSLTIRDSEYF.

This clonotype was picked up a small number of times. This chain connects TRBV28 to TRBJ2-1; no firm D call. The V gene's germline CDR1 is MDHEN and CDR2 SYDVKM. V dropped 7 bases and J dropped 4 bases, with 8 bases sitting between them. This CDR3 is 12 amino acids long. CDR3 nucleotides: TGTGCCAGCACCATGGGTTACAATGAGCAGTTCTTC. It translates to CASTMGYNEQFF.

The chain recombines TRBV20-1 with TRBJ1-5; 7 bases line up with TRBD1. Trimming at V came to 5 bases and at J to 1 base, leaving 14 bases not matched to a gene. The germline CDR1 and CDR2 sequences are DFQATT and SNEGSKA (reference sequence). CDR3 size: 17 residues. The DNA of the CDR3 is TGCAGTGCTCGTAGACAGGGCGGCGGGGTAAGCAATCAGCCCCAGCATTTT. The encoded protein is CSARRQGGGVSNQPQHF.

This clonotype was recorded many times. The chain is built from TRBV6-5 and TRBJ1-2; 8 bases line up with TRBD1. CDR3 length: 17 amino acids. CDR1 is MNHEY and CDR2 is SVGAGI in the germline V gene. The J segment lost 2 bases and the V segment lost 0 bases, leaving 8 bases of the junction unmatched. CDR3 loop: CASSYSKQAGGNYGYTF. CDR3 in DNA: TGTGCCAGCAGTTACTCGAAACAGGCAGGGGGCAACTATGGCTACACCTTC.

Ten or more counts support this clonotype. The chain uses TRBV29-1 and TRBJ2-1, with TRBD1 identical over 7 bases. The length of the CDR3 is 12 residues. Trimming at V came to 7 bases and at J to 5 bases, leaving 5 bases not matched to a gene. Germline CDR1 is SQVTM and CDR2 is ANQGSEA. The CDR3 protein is CSAWDRDNEQFF. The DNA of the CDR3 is TGCAGCGCCTGGGACAGAGACAATGAGCAGTTCTTC.

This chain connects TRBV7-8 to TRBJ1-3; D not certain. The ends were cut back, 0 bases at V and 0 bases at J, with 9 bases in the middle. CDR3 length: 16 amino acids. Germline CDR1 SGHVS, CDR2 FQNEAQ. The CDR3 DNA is TGTGCCAGCAGCTTAGCCTACCCTCCCTCTGGAAACACCATATATTTT. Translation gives CASSLAYPPSGNTIYF.

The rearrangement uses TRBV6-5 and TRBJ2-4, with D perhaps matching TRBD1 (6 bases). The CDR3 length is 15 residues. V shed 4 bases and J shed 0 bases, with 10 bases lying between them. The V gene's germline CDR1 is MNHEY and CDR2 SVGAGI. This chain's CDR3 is CASSSRQVAKNIQYF. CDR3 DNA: TGTGCCAGCAGTTCTAGACAGGTAGCCAAAAACATTCAGTACTTC.

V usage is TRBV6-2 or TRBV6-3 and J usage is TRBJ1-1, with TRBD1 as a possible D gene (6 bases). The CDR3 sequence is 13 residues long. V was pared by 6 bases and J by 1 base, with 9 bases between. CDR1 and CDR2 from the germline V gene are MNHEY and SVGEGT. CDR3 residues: CASSPTGNTEAFF. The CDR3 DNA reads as TGTGCCAGCAGCCCGACAGGGAACACTGAAGCTTTCTTT.

The CDR3 DNA is TGCAGCGTTTTGACCCGAGGAGAAGCTTTCTTT. It yields the protein CSVLTRGEAFF. The gene calls are TRBV29-1 and TRBJ1-1; D gene uncertain. CDR3 length: 11 residues. Trimming took off 5 bases at V and 8 bases at J, with 12 bases between the two ends. Germline V lookup: CDR1 SQVTM, CDR2 ANQGSEA.

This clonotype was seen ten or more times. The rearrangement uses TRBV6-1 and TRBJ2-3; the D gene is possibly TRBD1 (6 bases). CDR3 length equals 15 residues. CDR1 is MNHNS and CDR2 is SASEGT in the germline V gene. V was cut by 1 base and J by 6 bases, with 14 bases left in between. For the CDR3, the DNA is TGTGCCAGCAGTGAAGAGAGAACAGGGCGGGATACGCAGTATTTT. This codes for CASSEERTGRDTQYF.

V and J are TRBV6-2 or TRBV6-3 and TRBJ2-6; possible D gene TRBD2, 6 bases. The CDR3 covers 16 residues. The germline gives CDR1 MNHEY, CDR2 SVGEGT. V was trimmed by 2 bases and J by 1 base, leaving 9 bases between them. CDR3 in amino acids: CASSYGRMSGANVLTF. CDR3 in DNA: TGTGCCAGCAGTTACGGGAGGATGTCTGGGGCCAACGTCCTGACTTTC.